This T cell receptor beta chain comes out of a study of T cell changes during pregnancy in multiple sclerosis. Clones were sequenced by immunoSEQ multiplex PCR, and TCRdb holds only the in-frame ones, with some missing. The sample lists tens of thousands of clones; more than 80% were seen once. The CDR3 runs to 14 residues. J gave up 4 bases and V 3 bases, and 6 bases lay outside the gene matches. Germline lookup yields CDR1 GTSNPN and CDR2 SVGIG (reference sequence). The rearrangement joins TRBV30 to TRBJ2-1; TRBD1 matches at 7 bases. This TCR was recovered from a female donor with multiple sclerosis, enrolled in a pregnancy study. The sequences come from CD4+ T cells from peripheral blood mononuclear cells, collected before pregnancy. CDR3 sequence reads: CAWSPGTVYNEQFF. CDR3 in DNA: TGTGCCTGGAGCCCCGGGACAGTTTACAATGAGCAGTTCTTC.